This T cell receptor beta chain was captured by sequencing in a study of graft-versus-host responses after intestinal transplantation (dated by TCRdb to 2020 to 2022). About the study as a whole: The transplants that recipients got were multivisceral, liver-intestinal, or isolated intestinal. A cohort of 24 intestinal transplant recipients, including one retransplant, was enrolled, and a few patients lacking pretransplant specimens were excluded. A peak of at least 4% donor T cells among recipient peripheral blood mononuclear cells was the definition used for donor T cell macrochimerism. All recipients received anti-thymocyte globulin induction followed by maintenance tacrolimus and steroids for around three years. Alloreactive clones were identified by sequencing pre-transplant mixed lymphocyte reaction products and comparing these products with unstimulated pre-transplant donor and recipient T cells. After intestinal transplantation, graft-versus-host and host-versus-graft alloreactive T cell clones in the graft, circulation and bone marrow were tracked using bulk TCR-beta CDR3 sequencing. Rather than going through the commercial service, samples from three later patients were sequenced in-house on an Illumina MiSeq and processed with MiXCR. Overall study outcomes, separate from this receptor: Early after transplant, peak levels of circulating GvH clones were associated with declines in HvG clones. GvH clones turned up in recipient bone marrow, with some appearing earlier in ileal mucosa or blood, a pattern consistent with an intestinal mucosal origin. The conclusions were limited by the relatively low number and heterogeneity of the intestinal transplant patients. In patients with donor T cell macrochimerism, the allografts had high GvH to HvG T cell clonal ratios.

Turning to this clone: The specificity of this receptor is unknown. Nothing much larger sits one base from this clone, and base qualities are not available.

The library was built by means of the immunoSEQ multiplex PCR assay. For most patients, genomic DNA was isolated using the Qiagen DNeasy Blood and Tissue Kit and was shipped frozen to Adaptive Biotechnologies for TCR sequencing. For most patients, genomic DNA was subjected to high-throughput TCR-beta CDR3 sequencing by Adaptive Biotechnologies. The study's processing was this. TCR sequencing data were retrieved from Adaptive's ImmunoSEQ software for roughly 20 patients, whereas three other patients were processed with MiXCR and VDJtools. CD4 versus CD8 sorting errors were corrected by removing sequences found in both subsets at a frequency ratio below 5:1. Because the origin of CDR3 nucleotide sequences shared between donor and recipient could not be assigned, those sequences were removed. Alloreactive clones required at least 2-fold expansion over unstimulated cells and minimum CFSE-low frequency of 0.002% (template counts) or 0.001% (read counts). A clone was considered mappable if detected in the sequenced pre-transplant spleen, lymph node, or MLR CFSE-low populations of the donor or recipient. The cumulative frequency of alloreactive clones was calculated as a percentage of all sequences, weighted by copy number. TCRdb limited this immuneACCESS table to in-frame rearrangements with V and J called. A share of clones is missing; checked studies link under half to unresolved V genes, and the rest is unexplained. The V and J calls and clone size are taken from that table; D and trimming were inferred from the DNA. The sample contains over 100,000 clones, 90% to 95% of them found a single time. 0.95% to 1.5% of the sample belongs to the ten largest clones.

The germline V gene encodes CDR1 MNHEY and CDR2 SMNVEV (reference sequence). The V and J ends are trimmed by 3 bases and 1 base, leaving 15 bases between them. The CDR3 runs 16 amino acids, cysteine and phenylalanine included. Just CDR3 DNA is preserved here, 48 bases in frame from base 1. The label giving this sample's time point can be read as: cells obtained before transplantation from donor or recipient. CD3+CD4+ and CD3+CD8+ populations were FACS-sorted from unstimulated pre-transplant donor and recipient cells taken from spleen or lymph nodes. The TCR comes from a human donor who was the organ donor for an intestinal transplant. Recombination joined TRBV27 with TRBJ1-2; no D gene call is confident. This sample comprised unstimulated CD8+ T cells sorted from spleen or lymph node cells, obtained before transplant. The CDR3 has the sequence CASSFRGSGINYGYTF. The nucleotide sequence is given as TGTGCCAGCAGTTTTCGGGGTTCCGGCATTAACTATGGCTACACCTTC.